The entry below describes one TCR beta chain. The entry originates in a study of T cell changes during pregnancy in multiple sclerosis. Profiling relied on immunoSEQ multiplex PCR, and the TCRdb table lists in-frame clones only, not all of them. The table shows around 95,000 clones, with about 91% occurring only once. CDR3 length equals 14 residues. CDR1 SGHDN and CDR2 FVKESK come from the germline V gene. V was pared by 2 bases and J by 0 bases, with 7 bases between. The rearrangement uses TRBV14 and TRBJ1-1; no definite D call. This sequence was found in a female donor in good health, enrolled as a control in a pregnancy study. The sample was peripheral blood, taken after pregnancy. The CDR3 here is CASSQKNLNTEAFF. The CDR3 bases are TGTGCCAGCAGCCAAAAGAACTTGAACACTGAAGCTTTCTTT.